This T cell receptor beta chain was captured in a study of OX40 agonist ivuxolimab in advanced cancers. As for the study in general: Treatment of patients was with ivuxolimab, an agonistic anti-OX40 (CD134) antibody.

Sequenced by immunoSEQ multiplex PCR; TCRdb stores in-frame clones only, minus some. The sample has approximately 35,000 clones, less than 80% seen once. This clone was seen once. The ends were cut back, 0 bases at V and 0 bases at J, with 5 bases in the middle. The germline CDR1 and CDR2 sequences are LGHNA and YNFKEQ. The CDR3 spans 14 residues. The TCR was taken from an adult with an advanced solid tumor such as melanoma, head and neck, liver or kidney cancer. The chain employs TRBV4-2 and TRBJ1-1, with D hard to call. Sequences were derived from CD4+ or CD8+ T cells sorted from blood, sampled in a trial of the OX40 agonist ivuxolimab. For the CDR3, the DNA is TGTGCCAGCAGCCAAGAATTGGTGAACACTGAAGCTTTCTTT. The encoded protein is CASSQELVNTEAFF.